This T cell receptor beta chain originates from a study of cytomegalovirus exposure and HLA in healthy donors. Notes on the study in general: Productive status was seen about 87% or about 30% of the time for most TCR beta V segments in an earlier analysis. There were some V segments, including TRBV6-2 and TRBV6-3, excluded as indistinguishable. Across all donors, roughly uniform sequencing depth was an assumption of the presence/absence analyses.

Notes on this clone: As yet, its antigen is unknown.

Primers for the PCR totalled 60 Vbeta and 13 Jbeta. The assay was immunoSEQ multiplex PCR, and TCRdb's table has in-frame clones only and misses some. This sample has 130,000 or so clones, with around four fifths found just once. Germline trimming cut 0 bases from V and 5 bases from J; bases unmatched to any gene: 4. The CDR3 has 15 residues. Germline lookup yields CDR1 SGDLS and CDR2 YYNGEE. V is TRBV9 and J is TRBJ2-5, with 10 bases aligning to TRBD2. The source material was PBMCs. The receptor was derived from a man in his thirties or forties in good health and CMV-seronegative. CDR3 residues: CASSVVLAGVETQYF. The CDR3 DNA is TGTGCCAGCAGCGTAGTGCTAGCGGGAGTGGAGACCCAGTACTTC.